This T cell receptor beta chain was recovered during a study of CD8 T cells in Susac syndrome. Study context: At the time of blood draw, patients with Susac syndrome were therapy-naive, receiving corticosteroids, or receiving intravenous immunoglobulin alone.

The authors reverse transcribed roughly 0.45 to 1 ug RNA with random hexamers. Amplification of TCR beta CDR3 used immunoSEQ multiplex PCR across 54 Vbeta and 13 Jbeta. TCRdb reprocessed the immunoSEQ multiplex PCR reads with MiXCR, giving one entry per CDR3 protein. The sample yields 67,000 or so distinct CDR3 sequences, 85% to 95% seen once. The authors sequenced TCR beta from blood CD8+ and CD4+ T cells. The germline V gene encodes CDR1 LGHNA and CDR2 YNFKEQ. Trimming took 3 bases from V and 5 from J; bases not matched to a gene: 6. This CDR3 is built from 16 residues. The sequence was obtained from a human donor with Susac syndrome. The sequenced sample was CD4+ T cells from PBMCs. This chain links TRBV4-2 with TRBJ2-1; 11 bases match TRBD2. The CDR3 DNA is TGTGCCAGCAGCCAGGAACTAGCGGGGGAGAACAATGAGCAGTTCTTC. As protein: CASSQELAGENNEQFF.